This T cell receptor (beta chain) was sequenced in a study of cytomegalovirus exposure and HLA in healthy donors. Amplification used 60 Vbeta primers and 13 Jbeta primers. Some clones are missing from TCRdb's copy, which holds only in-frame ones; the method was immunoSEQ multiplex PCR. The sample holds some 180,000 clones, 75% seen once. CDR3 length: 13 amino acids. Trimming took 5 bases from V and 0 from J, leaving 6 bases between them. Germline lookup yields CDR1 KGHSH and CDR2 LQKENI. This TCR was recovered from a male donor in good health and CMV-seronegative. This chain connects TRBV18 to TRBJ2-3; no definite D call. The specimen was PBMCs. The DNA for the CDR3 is TGTGCCAGCTCAACGACTAGCACAGATACGCAGTATTTT. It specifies CASSTTSTDTQYF.